Following are 2 T cell receptor beta chains from one sample sequenced in a study of blood T cell repertoires in COVID-19. TCRdb keeps only in-frame clones here, not all; method: immunoSEQ multiplex PCR. The sample shows some 200,000 clones, approximately 84% of them seen only once. The sequenced sample consisted of peripheral blood. The receptors were sampled from a woman aged 60-75 years with acute or convalescent COVID-19.

This chain links TRBV4-2 with TRBJ1-2; possible D gene TRBD1, 6 bases. V dropped 4 bases and J dropped 2 bases, with 20 bases sitting between them. From germline, CDR1 is LGHNA and CDR2 YNFKEQ. The CDR3 runs to 17 residues. CDR3: CASSPATGTGQNYGYTF. CDR3 nucleotides: TGTGCCAGCAGCCCCGCGACGGGGACGGGACAAAACTATGGCTACACCTTC.

The V and J genes are TRBV5-6 and TRBJ1-1; D is possibly TRBD1 (5 bases). This CDR3 comprises 13 residues. Trimming stripped 6 bases from V and 4 bases from J, with 13 bases between. Germline V gene data show CDR1 as SGHDT and CDR2 as YYEEEE. The CDR3 DNA sequence: TGTGCCAGCACCTCCAGGAGGGGCACTGAAGCTTTCTTT. Its protein product is CASTSRRGTEAFF.